This T cell receptor beta chain was identified during a study of blood T cell repertoires in COVID-19. Germline CDR1 and CDR2: SEHNR and FQNEAQ (reference sequence). The CDR3 is 15 amino acids. With V trimmed by 5 bases and J by 3 bases, 3 bases remained unmatched. This table comes from immunoSEQ multiplex PCR, and its TCRdb copy is limited to in-frame clones, with some not included. The sample includes around 250,000 clones, about 80% of them seen just once. The rearrangement joins TRBV7-9 to TRBJ2-3; 12 nucleotides align to TRBD2. The source of this sequence is a man in his forties who had recovered from COVID-19. Sequencing input: PBMCs or T cells enriched from blood (not recorded which). The CDR3 nucleotides are TGTGCCAGCAGCCGACTAGCGGGAGTAACAGATACGCAGTATTTT. Residues: CASSRLAGVTDTQYF.